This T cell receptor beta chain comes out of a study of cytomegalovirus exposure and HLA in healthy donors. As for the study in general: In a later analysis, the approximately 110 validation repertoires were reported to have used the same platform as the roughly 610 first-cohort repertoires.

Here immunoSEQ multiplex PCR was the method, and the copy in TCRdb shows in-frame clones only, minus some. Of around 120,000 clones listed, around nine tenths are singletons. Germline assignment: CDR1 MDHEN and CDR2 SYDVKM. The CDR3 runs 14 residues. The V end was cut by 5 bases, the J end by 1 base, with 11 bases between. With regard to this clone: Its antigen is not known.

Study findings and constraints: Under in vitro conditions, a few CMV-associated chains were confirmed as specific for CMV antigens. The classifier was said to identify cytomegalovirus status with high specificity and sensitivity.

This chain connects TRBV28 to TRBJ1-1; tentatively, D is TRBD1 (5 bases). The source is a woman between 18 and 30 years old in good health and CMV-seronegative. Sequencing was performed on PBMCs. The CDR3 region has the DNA TGTGCCAGCAGTCAACAGGTTGGGAACACTGAAGCTTTCTTT. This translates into CASSQQVGNTEAFF.